Reported below is one T cell receptor (beta chain). Its antigen is as yet unknown. 5'-RACE, quantitative and with molecular barcodes, yielded the TCR beta libraries. TCRdb re-derived calls from the 5' RACE reads in MiXCR, one entry per CDR3 protein. The sample records about 240,000 distinct CDR3 sequences, about 10% being singletons. These data originate in a study of CD8 T cells in ankylosing spondylitis. Whole-study findings and limits: Clones tied to disease were said to be significantly enriched in matched ankylosing spondylitis synovial fluid.

Deletions cut 3 bases from V and 2 bases from J, with 13 bases between. CDR1 and CDR2 from the germline V gene are SGHRS and YFSETQ. The length of the CDR3 is 15 residues. Input material: blood, either unsorted or a sorted T cell fraction (not recorded which). The V gene is TRBV5-1, the J gene TRBJ2-3; D is unclear. This clonotype was sampled from a male donor with ankylosing spondylitis or in good health (not recorded which). The CDR3 sequence is CASSSRAVATDTQYF. CDR3 sequence (DNA): TGCGCCAGCAGCTCCCGGGCGGTCGCCACAGATACGCAGTATTTT.